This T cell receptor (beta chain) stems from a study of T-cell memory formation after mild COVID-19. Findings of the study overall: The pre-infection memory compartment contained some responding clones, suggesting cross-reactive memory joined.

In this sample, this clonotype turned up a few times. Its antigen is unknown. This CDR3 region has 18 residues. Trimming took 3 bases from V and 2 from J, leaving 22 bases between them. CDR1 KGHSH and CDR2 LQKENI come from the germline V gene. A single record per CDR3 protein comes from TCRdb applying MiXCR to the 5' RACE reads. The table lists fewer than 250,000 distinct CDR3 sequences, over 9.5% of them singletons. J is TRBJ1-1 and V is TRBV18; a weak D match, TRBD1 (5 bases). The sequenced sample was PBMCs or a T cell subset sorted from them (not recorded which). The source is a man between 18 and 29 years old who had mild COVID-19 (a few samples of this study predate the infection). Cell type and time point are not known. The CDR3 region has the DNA TGTGCCAGCTCACCTACCGCGGGGACCTCTAAGGGAAACACTGAAGCTTTCTTT. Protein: CASSPTAGTSKGNTEAFF.